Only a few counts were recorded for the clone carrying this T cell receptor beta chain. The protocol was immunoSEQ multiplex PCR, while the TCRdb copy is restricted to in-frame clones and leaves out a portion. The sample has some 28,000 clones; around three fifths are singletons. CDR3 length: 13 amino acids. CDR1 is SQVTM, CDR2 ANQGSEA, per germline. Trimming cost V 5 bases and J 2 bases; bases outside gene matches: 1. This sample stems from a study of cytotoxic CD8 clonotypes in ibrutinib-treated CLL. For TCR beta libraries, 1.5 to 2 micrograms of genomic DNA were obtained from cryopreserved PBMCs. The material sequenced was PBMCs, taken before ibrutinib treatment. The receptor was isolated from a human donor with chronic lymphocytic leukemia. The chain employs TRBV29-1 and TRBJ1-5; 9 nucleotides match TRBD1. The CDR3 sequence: CSVWTGGNQPQHF. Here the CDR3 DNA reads TGCAGCGTTTGGACAGGGGGCAATCAGCCCCAGCATTTT.